The present TCR beta chain was sequenced within a study of T cells in Graves' hyperthyroidism and ophthalmopathy. As for the study in general: The authors collected peripheral blood at initial diagnosis, before any treatment.

Uncontrolled infection, other autoimmune disease, pregnancy or lactation excluded patients. Authors of the study amplified TCR beta CDR3 regions from RNA transcripts. TCR CDR3 underwent first-round RT-PCR with the HTBI primer set. Using its own MiXCR run on the multiplex PCR reads, TCRdb lists one record per CDR3 protein. The sample holds approximately 590,000 distinct CDR3 sequences, 15% to 17% seen once. After removal of 4 bases from V and 0 bases from J, the junction contained 5 bases not matched to a gene. The CDR3 is 16 amino acids. Germline V CDR1 and CDR2: DFQATT, SNEGSKA (reference sequence). The V call is TRBV20-1, the J call TRBJ1-5; 11 nucleotides match TRBD1. The clonotype was recovered from a woman aged 25 to 39 with Graves' hyperthyroidism. The source material was blood. The CDR3 nucleotides read TGCAGTGCTAAAGGACAGGGGGCGAATAGCAATCAGCCCCAGCATTTT. Translation: CSAKGQGANSNQPQHF.